These T cell receptor beta chains were read from a single sample in a study of T cell responses to AZD1222 COVID-19 vaccine. Only in-frame clones appear in the TCRdb table, and some are missing; sequencing was by immunoSEQ multiplex PCR. Here the sample spans about 160,000 clones, 80% to 90% being singletons. Source: peripheral blood, taken on day 0 of AZD1222 vaccination. The source of these receptors is an adult in good health. CDR3s leave out the opening cysteine and the closing phenylalanine or tryptophan. A row's size may be missing; if present it is once, few, many or a size class.

size	V	CDR3
once	TRBV27	ASSMVQGAGNTIY
NA	TRBV24-1	ATASGGNNEQF
few	TRBV7-9	ASSPGRSGDGYT
NA	TRBV13	ASSPRTAYTEAF
NA	TRBV3-1/TRBV3-2	ASSQDLEETQY
NA	TRBV28	ASSFTDRGGFLGNQPQH
NA	TRBV7-9	ATTGTANSPLH
once	TRBV7-9	ASSSPSRAGTNTGELF
NA	TRBV9	ASSVGGNPYEQY
NA	TRBV15	ATSPRASSYGYT
NA	TRBV11-3	ASSLLGNTGELF
NA	TRBV15	ATSRDAGVRVHETQY
NA	TRBV6-5	ASSTGHAEQY
NA	TRBV14	ASSLVGSNKAF
NA	TRBV21-1	ASSKENFVLT
NA	TRBV4-2	ASSQAAGGPLVGF
NA	TRBV2	ASSTTGKLDGYT
NA	TRBV9	ASSVKEYQETQY
NA	TRBV27	ASTGNYNSPLH
NA	TRBV7-9	ASSPGTGFSQPQH
NA	TRBV2	ASKDRQSPLH
once	TRBV5-8	ASSLGTMNTEAF
NA	TRBV4-1	ASSRMSGSYNEQF
NA	TRBV24-1	ATSRRDRGRDTQY
NA	TRBV7-9	ASSPGTLGTDTQY
NA	TRBV27	ASSSVPSVSGRGYGYT
NA	TRBV27	ASSSLGVSNQPQH
NA	TRBV5-4	ASSPRSGGAWYTGELF